The 2 T cell receptor beta chains reported below all come from one sample, sequenced in a study of cytomegalovirus exposure and HLA in healthy donors. Profiling relied on immunoSEQ multiplex PCR, and the TCRdb table lists in-frame clones only, not all of them. The data contain over 150,000 clones, 91% of them singletons. Sequencing was performed on PBMCs. These TCRs come from a woman aged 18-35 years in good health and CMV-seropositive.

This clone was counted once. The chain employs TRBV9 and TRBJ1-1; D is undetermined. CDR3 length: 15 residues. Germline CDR1 reads SGDLS; CDR2 reads YYNGEE. V was clipped by 0 bases and J by 3 bases, with 12 bases between them. CDR3 amino acids: CASSVVGGKDTEAFF. DNA of the CDR3: TGTGCCAGCAGCGTAGTAGGAGGAAAAGACACTGAAGCTTTCTTT. Looking up the rest from reference TRBV9 and TRBJ1-1 gives the full variable domain: DSGVTQTPKHLITATGQRVTLRCSPRSGDLSVYWYQQSLDQGLQFLIQYYNGEERAKGNILERFSAQQFPDLHSELNLSSLELGDSALYFCASSVVGGKDTEAFFGQGTRLTVV.

The chain combines TRBV19 with TRBJ2-7, with 10 bases identical to TRBD2. With V trimmed by 5 bases and J by 3 bases, 4 bases remained unmatched. CDR1 and CDR2 (germline): LNHDA, SQIVND (reference sequence). This CDR3 is 14 amino acids long. In DNA form, the CDR3 reads TGTGCCAGTAGTCGGGCTAGCGGGAGCTACGAGCAGTACTTC. As protein: CASSRASGSYEQYF.